Listed below are T cell receptor beta chains from one sample, sequenced in a study of Ad26.COV2.S vaccination and SARS-CoV-2 variants. Here immunoSEQ multiplex PCR was the method, and the copy in TCRdb shows in-frame clones only, minus some. The sample holds 300,000 to 400,000 clones, around 86% seen once. Sequenced material: peripheral blood, taken in a trial of Ad26.COV2.S vaccine versus placebo. The receptors shown here come from a person aged 18-60 years who received the Ad26.COV2.S COVID-19 vaccine or a placebo. Each CDR3 is given with its conserved first and last residue. D genes are given only for firm matches. Rows may omit the clone size; those that give it use once, few, many or a size class.

size: once; J: TRBJ1-2; V: TRBV19; D: TRBD1; DNA: TGTGCCAGTAGGGACAGGGGTATCGATGGCTACACCTTC; CDR3: CASRDRGIDGYTF
size: once; J: TRBJ2-5; V: TRBV6-5; D: TRBD1; DNA: TGTGCCAGCAGTCGGACAGGGAACCAAGAGACCCAGTACTTC; CDR3: CASSRTGNQETQYF
size: .; J: TRBJ1-5; V: TRBV7-6; D: .; DNA: TGTGCCAGCAGCTTAGGGGAGGGGGGGTATCAGCCCCAGCATTTT; CDR3: CASSLGEGGYQPQHF
size: .; J: TRBJ2-3; V: TRBV12-3/TRBV12-4; D: .; DNA: TGTGCCAGCAAGAGTGCCGGGGCAGATACGCAGTATTTT; CDR3: CASKSAGADTQYF
size: .; J: TRBJ1-6; V: TRBV2; D: .; DNA: TGTGCCAGCAGTGGGGGGGGGTCCTATAATTCACCCCTCCACTTT; CDR3: CASSGGGSYNSPLHF
size: .; J: TRBJ2-2; V: TRBV6-5; D: TRBD1; DNA: TGTGCCAGCACCGGACAGGGTAGGACCGGGGAGCTGTTTTTT; CDR3: CASTGQGRTGELFF
size: .; J: TRBJ2-7; V: TRBV15; D: TRBD1; DNA: TGTGCCACCAGCAACCGGGACAGCTCCTACGAGCAGTACTTC; CDR3: CATSNRDSSYEQYF
size: .; J: TRBJ1-2; V: TRBV5-5; D: .; DNA: TGTGCCAGCAGCTTGGGTATGGGAGGGCTTCGAGGCTACACCTTC; CDR3: CASSLGMGGLRGYTF
size: .; J: TRBJ2-2; V: TRBV27; D: .; DNA: TGTGCCAGCAGTTTTTCGCCCAACACCGGGGAGCTGTTTTTT; CDR3: CASSFSPNTGELFF
size: .; J: TRBJ2-7; V: TRBV6-5; D: .; DNA: TGTGCCATCCTTCAGTTAGGGGGTTTTTACTACGAGCAGTACTTC; CDR3: CAILQLGGFYYEQYF
size: .; J: TRBJ2-5; V: TRBV5-4; D: .; DNA: TGTGCCAGCAGCACAGCGACCCCGGGGTTCAGGGAAGAGACCCAGTACTTC; CDR3: CASSTATPGFREETQYF
size: .; J: TRBJ2-1; V: TRBV30; D: TRBD2; DNA: TGTGCCTGGACCACCGGCCTAGCGGGGGGAGGCGGCGATGAGCAGTTCTTC; CDR3: CAWTTGLAGGGGDEQFF
size: few; J: TRBJ2-3; V: TRBV6-6; D: .; DNA: TGTGCCAGCAGGGCAGGGGAAGCAGATACGCAGTATTTT; CDR3: CASRAGEADTQYF
size: .; J: TRBJ2-5; V: TRBV14; D: .; DNA: TGTGCCAGCAGCCAAGACGCTATTCAAGAGACCCAGTACTTC; CDR3: CASSQDAIQETQYF
size: .; J: TRBJ1-2; V: TRBV7-3; D: .; DNA: TGTGCCAGCAGAAGAGGGGTTTCGGATGGCTACACCTTC; CDR3: CASRRGVSDGYTF
size: few; J: TRBJ1-3; V: TRBV3-1/TRBV3-2; D: .; DNA: TGTGCCAGCAGCCAAGATAGCCAGGGGGGAAACACCATATATTTT; CDR3: CASSQDSQGGNTIYF
size: .; J: TRBJ1-2; V: TRBV6-1; D: .; DNA: TGTGCCAGCAGTGAAGCCCGGGGAGGGCGCGGCTACACCTTC; CDR3: CASSEARGGRGYTF
size: .; J: TRBJ2-7; V: TRBV10-3; D: TRBD1; DNA: TGTGCCATCAGTGAGTCGGACAGGGGGAGCTACGAGCAGTACTTC; CDR3: CAISESDRGSYEQYF
size: .; J: TRBJ2-3; V: TRBV11-3; D: TRBD2; DNA: TGTGCCAGCAGCTTAGGTAGCGGGGGGCCAGATACGCAGTATTTT; CDR3: CASSLGSGGPDTQYF
size: .; J: TRBJ2-2; V: TRBV7-6; D: TRBD1; DNA: TGTGCCAGCAGACCGGACAGGGTGGCCACCGGGGAGCTGTTTTTT; CDR3: CASRPDRVATGELFF
size: medium-sized; J: TRBJ2-5; V: TRBV12-3/TRBV12-4; D: .; DNA: TGTGCCAGCAGTTTCGGGGAGACCCAGTACTTC; CDR3: CASSFGETQYF
size: .; J: TRBJ1-3; V: TRBV11-2; D: TRBD1; DNA: TGTGCCAGCAGCTTAAACACAGGGGGTAGGGGAAACACCATATATTTT; CDR3: CASSLNTGGRGNTIYF
size: .; J: TRBJ2-2; V: TRBV6-5; D: .; DNA: TGTGCCAGCAGTTCCCAGCCCACCACCGGGGAGCTGTTTTTT; CDR3: CASSSQPTTGELFF
size: .; J: TRBJ1-5; V: TRBV30; D: .; DNA: TGTGCCTGGAGCCCCGGGGGCGCGGGGTTTGGTCAGCCCCAGCATTTT; CDR3: CAWSPGGAGFGQPQHF
size: .; J: TRBJ1-3; V: TRBV7-9; D: TRBD1; DNA: TGTGCCAGCAGCGCAGGGGGCTCTGGAAACACCATATATTTT; CDR3: CASSAGGSGNTIYF
size: .; J: TRBJ1-1; V: TRBV9; D: TRBD1; DNA: TGTGCCAGCAGCGTAGCGGGACAGACGAACACTGAAGCTTTCTTT; CDR3: CASSVAGQTNTEAFF
size: .; J: TRBJ1-2; V: TRBV5-1; D: .; DNA: TGCGCCAGCAGCTTGGACAGCCCGTATGGCTACACCTTC; CDR3: CASSLDSPYGYTF
size: .; J: TRBJ2-5; V: TRBV5-1; D: TRBD2; DNA: TGCGCCAGCAGCTTGGCGGTAGCGGGGGGGGTCGAGACCCAGTACTTC; CDR3: CASSLAVAGGVETQYF
size: .; J: TRBJ1-1; V: TRBV7-9; D: TRBD1; DNA: TGTGCCAGCAGCTGGGGACAGGGGGCCGTGGACGCTTTCTTT; CDR3: CASSWGQGAVDAFF
size: .; J: TRBJ1-4; V: TRBV29-1; D: .; DNA: TGCAGCGCACTTAATGAAAAACTGTTTTTT; CDR3: CSALNEKLFF
size: .; J: TRBJ1-2; V: TRBV5-6; D: .; DNA: TGTGCCAGCAGCTCGTACAAGAATGGCTACACCTTC; CDR3: CASSSYKNGYTF
size: .; J: TRBJ2-1; V: TRBV2; D: .; DNA: TGTGCCAGCAGTTTAGGGGGAAGATCCTACAATGAGCAGTTCTTC; CDR3: CASSLGGRSYNEQFF